This TCR beta chain was obtained from a study of OX40 agonist ivuxolimab in advanced cancers. Study background: Patients got intravenous ivuxolimab at 0.01 to 10 mg/kg every 2 weeks.

This CDR3 is 15 amino acids long. The germline gives CDR1 MGHDK, CDR2 SYGVNS. Trimming left V 4 bases short and J 1 base short, with 13 bases between. This clone was counted once. Method: immunoSEQ multiplex PCR; TCRdb's copy keeps in-frame clones and lacks some. The sample holds about 62,000 clones; approximately 85% are singletons and the top ten take 11%. This chain links TRBV25-1 with TRBJ1-1; no clear D. Sample: CD4+ or CD8+ T cells sorted from blood, taken in a trial of the OX40 agonist ivuxolimab. The clonotype originates from an adult with an advanced solid tumor such as melanoma, head and neck, liver or kidney cancer. The CDR3 DNA follows: TGTGCCAGCAGTGGACCCGGGGTGGGGAACACTGAAGCTTTCTTT. Its protein product is CASSGPGVGNTEAFF. Drawing the rest from reference TRBV25-1 and TRBJ1-1, the complete variable domain is EADIYQTPRYLVIGTGKKITLECSQTMGHDKMYWYQQDPGMELHLIHYSYGVNSTEKGDLSSESTVSRIRTEHFPLTLESARPSHTSQYLCASSGPGVGNTEAFFGQGTRLTVV.